These T cell receptor beta chains were read from a single sample in a study of blood T cell repertoires in COVID-19. Measured with immunoSEQ multiplex PCR; TCRdb has only the in-frame clones, and not every one. The table records approximately 320,000 clones, over 85% of them present only once. Sequencing was carried out using PBMCs or T cells enriched from blood (not recorded which). These receptors were collected from a man aged 55-75 years who had recovered from COVID-19. Each CDR3 is given with its conserved first and last residue. The D gene is left open where the match is weak. The size field is filled for only some rows; it gives once, few, many or a size class.

abundance | j_gene | d_gene | v_gene | CDR3aa | CDR3nt
. | TRBJ1-5 | TRBD1 | TRBV30 | CAWSARTGVINQPQHF | TGTGCCTGGAGTGCAAGGACAGGGGTTATCAATCAGCCCCAGCATTTT
few | TRBJ1-4 | TRBD1 | TRBV23-1 | CASSQNRIRDRGF | TGCGCCAGCAGTCAGAATCGTATACGGGACAGGGGGTTT
many | TRBJ2-3 | . | TRBV2 | CASSAARGNTDTQYF | TGTGCCAGCAGTGCGGCTAGGGGTAACACAGATACGCAGTATTTT
. | TRBJ2-1 | . | TRBV12-3/TRBV12-4 | CASSLRGYNEQFF | TGTGCCAGCTCCCTCCGGGGGTACAATGAGCAGTTCTTC
. | TRBJ1-5 | . | TRBV11-2 | CASSSSTGPQHF | TGTGCCAGCAGCTCATCGACAGGGCCCCAGCATTTT
. | TRBJ1-1 | TRBD1 | TRBV5-1 | CASSKGQGFNTEAFF | TGCGCCAGCAGCAAGGGACAGGGGTTCAACACTGAAGCTTTCTTT
once | TRBJ1-4 | . | TRBV18 | CASSPYSIPNEKLFF | TGTGCCAGCTCACCCTACAGTATCCCTAATGAAAAACTGTTTTTT
. | TRBJ1-4 | . | TRBV7-9 | CASSLGGQREKLFF | TGTGCCAGCAGCTTAGGAGGTCAAAGAGAAAAACTGTTTTTT
. | TRBJ1-2 | . | TRBV6-5 | CATKGGSGLNGYTF | TGTGCCACCAAAGGGGGTTCAGGTCTAAATGGCTACACCTTC
. | TRBJ2-3 | TRBD2 | TRBV7-9 | CASRTVGGSTDTQYF | TGTGCCAGCAGAACTGTGGGGGGGAGCACAGATACGCAGTATTTT
few | TRBJ2-1 | . | TRBV10-1 | CASSEQGYEQFF | TGCGCCAGCAGTGAGCAGGGGTATGAGCAGTTCTTC
. | TRBJ1-1 | TRBD1 | TRBV27 | CASRTGTTEAFF | TGTGCCAGTCGGACAGGGACCACTGAAGCTTTCTTT
. | TRBJ2-7 | TRBD1 | TRBV5-1 | CASSPPYRGANGRWYF | TGCGCCAGCAGCCCACCGTACAGGGGGGCAAACGGTCGGTGGTACTTC
. | TRBJ1-5 | TRBD1 | TRBV10-2 | CASSGQGSGVGNQPQHF | TGCGCCAGCAGCGGACAGGGTTCAGGCGTGGGGAATCAGCCCCAGCATTTT
. | TRBJ1-1 | TRBD1 | TRBV6-5 | CASSSYRGNTEAFF | TGTGCCAGCAGTTCGTACAGGGGGAACACTGAAGCTTTCTTT
. | TRBJ2-7 | TRBD2 | TRBV2 | CASRRAGGIGEQYF | TGTGCCAGCAGGAGGGCGGGAGGGATAGGCGAGCAGTACTTC
once | TRBJ2-7 | TRBD1 | TRBV11-3 | CASSLTGYEQYF | TGTGCCAGCAGCCTGACAGGGTACGAGCAGTACTTC
. | TRBJ1-1 | TRBD1 | TRBV5-1 | CASSEWTGVNTEAFF | TGCGCCAGCAGCGAATGGACAGGGGTGAACACTGAAGCTTTCTTT
. | TRBJ1-2 | TRBD1 | TRBV6-6 | CASRPGQDYYGYTF | TGTGCCAGCAGACCGGGACAGGACTACTATGGCTACACCTTC
once | TRBJ1-6 | . | TRBV4-1 | CASTASDGRVSPLHF | TGCGCCAGCACGGCCTCTGACGGCAGGGTTTCACCCCTCCACTTT
. | TRBJ1-4 | . | TRBV10-3 | CAISAGVFRDEKLFF | TGTGCCATCAGCGCAGGGGTTTTTCGAGATGAAAAACTGTTTTTT
. | TRBJ2-7 | . | TRBV11-3 | CASSLEAGSSYEQYF | TGTGCCAGCAGCTTAGAGGCCGGGAGCTCCTACGAGCAGTACTTC
. | TRBJ2-5 | TRBD1 | TRBV11-2 | CASANRGIRETQYF | TGTGCCAGCGCCAACAGGGGGATTCGAGAGACCCAGTACTTC
few | TRBJ1-1 | . | TRBV19 | CATQGQTNTEAFF | TGTGCCACCCAAGGACAGACGAACACTGAAGCTTTCTTT
. | TRBJ1-1 | . | TRBV18 | CASSPDAGNEQTEAFF | TGTGCCAGCTCACCCGATGCAGGGAATGAACAAACTGAAGCTTTCTTT
. | TRBJ1-3 | . | TRBV7-2 | CASSPQGPSGNTIYF | TGTGCCAGCAGCCCCCAGGGGCCCTCTGGAAACACCATATATTTT
many | TRBJ1-1 | TRBD1 | TRBV5-5 | CASSLLGQENTEAFF | TGTGCCAGCAGCTTGTTGGGACAGGAGAACACTGAAGCTTTCTTT
. | TRBJ2-3 | TRBD2 | TRBV11-3 | CASRGGREKDTQYF | TGTGCCAGCCGCGGAGGGAGGGAAAAAGATACGCAGTATTTT
. | TRBJ2-7 | TRBD2 | TRBV29-1 | CSVQRTSGGSEQYF | TGCAGCGTTCAGCGGACTAGCGGGGGGTCCGAGCAGTACTTC
. | TRBJ2-5 | . | TRBV7-9 | CASSSTSIGTQYF | TGTGCCAGCAGCTCGACTAGTATCGGGACCCAGTACTTC
few | TRBJ1-1 | TRBD1 | TRBV6-5 | CASNRGWNTEAFF | TGTGCCAGCAACAGGGGCTGGAACACTGAAGCTTTCTTT
. | TRBJ2-3 | TRBD2 | TRBV9 | CASSVNIGGRANGADTQYF | TGTGCCAGCAGCGTAAATATCGGCGGGAGGGCCAATGGCGCAGATACGCAGTATTTT
. | TRBJ2-7 | TRBD1 | TRBV6-4 | CASCRLLRQGGNYEQYF | TGTGCCAGCTGTCGTCTTTTAAGACAGGGGGGAAACTACGAGCAGTACTTC
. | TRBJ1-6 | . | TRBV2 | CASGRVQANSPLHF | TGTGCCAGCGGGAGGGTTCAAGCGAATTCACCCCTCCACTTT
. | TRBJ1-1 | . | TRBV19 | CASSISHSPNTEAFF | TGTGCCAGTAGTATCTCTCACAGCCCGAACACTGAAGCTTTCTTT
. | TRBJ2-2 | . | TRBV30 | CAWSEPRSYTGELFF | TGTGCCTGGAGCGAACCCCGGTCGTACACCGGGGAGCTGTTTTTT
. | TRBJ2-3 | . | TRBV19 | CASSWPGVTDTQYF | TGTGCCAGTAGTTGGCCTGGAGTCACAGATACGCAGTATTTT
. | TRBJ1-5 | . | TRBV7-8 | CASSLTLASAGNQPQHF | TGTGCCAGCAGCTTAACTCTCGCTTCAGCGGGCAATCAGCCCCAGCATTTT
. | TRBJ1-6 | . | TRBV28 | CASSLLDRNSPLHF | TGTGCCAGCAGTTTACTCGACAGAAATTCACCCCTCCACTTT
. | TRBJ2-7 | . | TRBV6-2/TRBV6-3 | CASSYLPGVEQYF | TGTGCCAGCAGTTACCTCCCAGGGGTCGAGCAGTACTTC
. | TRBJ2-5 | TRBD2 | TRBV19 | CASSIDQVAGRETQYF | TGTGCCAGTAGTATAGATCAAGTAGCGGGAAGGGAGACCCAGTACTTC
. | TRBJ1-2 | TRBD1 | TRBV5-1 | CASTPWAGNRGPVYGYTF | TGCGCCAGCACCCCTTGGGCCGGGAACAGGGGGCCGGTCTATGGCTACACCTTC
. | TRBJ2-3 | . | TRBV7-8 | CASSSSTLDTQYF | TGTGCCAGCAGCTCATCGACTCTGGATACGCAGTATTTT
once | TRBJ2-2 | . | TRBV3-1/TRBV3-2 | CASSRTGGELFF | TGTGCCAGCAGTAGAACAGGAGGGGAGCTGTTTTTT
. | TRBJ1-5 | . | TRBV5-8 | CASSLGGGNQPQHF | TGTGCCAGCAGCTTGGGAGGAGGCAATCAGCCCCAGCATTTT
. | TRBJ2-3 | TRBD1 | TRBV19 | CASVKDRALDGAQYF | TGTGCCAGTGTTAAAGACAGGGCCCTAGATGGTGCGCAGTATTTT
. | TRBJ1-1 | TRBD1 | TRBV9 | CASSRGTGNTEAFF | TGTGCCAGCAGCAGAGGGACAGGGAACACTGAAGCTTTCTTT
. | TRBJ2-2 | . | TRBV7-2 | CASSQGTFGELFF | TGTGCCAGCAGCCAGGGGACGTTCGGGGAGCTGTTTTTT
few | TRBJ2-5 | TRBD1 | TRBV3-1/TRBV3-2 | CASSQDRGWGETQYF | TGTGCCAGCAGCCAAGACAGGGGGTGGGGAGAGACCCAGTACTTC
. | TRBJ2-7 | . | TRBV14 | CASSQSLLEQYF | TGTGCCAGCAGCCAGTCACTCCTCGAGCAGTACTTC
few | TRBJ1-2 | . | TRBV5-8 | CASSYQTGYTF | TGTGCCAGCAGTTACCAAACAGGGTACACCTTC
. | TRBJ2-2 | . | TRBV2 | CASNPGIDTGELFF | TGTGCCAGCAATCCAGGGATCGACACCGGGGAGCTGTTTTTT
. | TRBJ1-6 | . | TRBV21-1 | CASSFSFGTRNNSPLHF | TGTGCCAGCAGCTTCTCGTTCGGGACACGAAATAATTCACCCCTCCACTTT
. | TRBJ1-5 | TRBD1 | TRBV2 | CASSRTGFGGNQPQHF | TGTGCCAGCAGTCGGACAGGGTTTGGTGGCAATCAGCCCCAGCATTTT
. | TRBJ2-3 | . | TRBV10-3 | CAISEELLGTDTQYF | TGTGCCATCAGTGAGGAGCTTCTCGGCACAGATACGCAGTATTTT
. | TRBJ2-7 | TRBD1 | TRBV5-1 | CASSSWVDRGRDEQYF | TGCGCCAGCAGCTCCTGGGTTGACAGGGGTAGGGACGAGCAGTACTTC